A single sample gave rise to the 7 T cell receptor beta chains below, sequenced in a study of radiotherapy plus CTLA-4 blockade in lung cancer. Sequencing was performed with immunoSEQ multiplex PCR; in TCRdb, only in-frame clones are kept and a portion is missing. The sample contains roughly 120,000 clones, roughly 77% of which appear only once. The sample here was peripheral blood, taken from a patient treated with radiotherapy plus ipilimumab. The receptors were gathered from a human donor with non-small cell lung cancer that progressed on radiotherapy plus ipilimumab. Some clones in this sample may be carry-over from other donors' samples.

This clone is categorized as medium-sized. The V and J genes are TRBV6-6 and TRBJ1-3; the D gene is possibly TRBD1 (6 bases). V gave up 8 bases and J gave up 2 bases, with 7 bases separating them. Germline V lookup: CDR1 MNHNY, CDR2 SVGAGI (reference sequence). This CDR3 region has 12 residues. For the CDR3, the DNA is TGTGCCAGCCGGGACACTGGAAACACCATATATTTT. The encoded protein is CASRDTGNTIYF.

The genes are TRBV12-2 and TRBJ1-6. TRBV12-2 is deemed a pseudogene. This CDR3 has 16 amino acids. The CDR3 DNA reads TGTGCAAGTCGCTTAGATTGTGGCACCCGAGGTTCACCCCTCCACTTT. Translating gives CASRLDCGTRGSPLHF.

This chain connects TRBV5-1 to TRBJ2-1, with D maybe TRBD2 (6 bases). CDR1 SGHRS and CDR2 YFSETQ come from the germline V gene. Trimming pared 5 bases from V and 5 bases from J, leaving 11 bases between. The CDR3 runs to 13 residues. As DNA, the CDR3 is TGCGCCAGCAGTCTTAGCGGAAACAATGAGCAGTTCTTC. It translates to CASSLSGNNEQFF.

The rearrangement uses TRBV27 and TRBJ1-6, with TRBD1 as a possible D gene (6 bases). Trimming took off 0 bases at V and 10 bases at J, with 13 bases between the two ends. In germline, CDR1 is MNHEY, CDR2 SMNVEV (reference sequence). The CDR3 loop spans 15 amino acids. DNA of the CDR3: TGTGCCAGCAGTTTATCAGGGGGAGGGGCGTCACCCCTCCACTTT. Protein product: CASSLSGGGASPLHF.

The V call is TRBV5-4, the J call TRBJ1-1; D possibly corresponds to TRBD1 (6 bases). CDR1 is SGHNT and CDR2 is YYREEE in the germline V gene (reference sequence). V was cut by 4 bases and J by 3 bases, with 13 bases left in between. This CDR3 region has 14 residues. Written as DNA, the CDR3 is TGTGCCAGCAGCGGGGTGGGGGGCCACACTGAAGCTTTCTTT. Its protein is CASSGVGGHTEAFF.

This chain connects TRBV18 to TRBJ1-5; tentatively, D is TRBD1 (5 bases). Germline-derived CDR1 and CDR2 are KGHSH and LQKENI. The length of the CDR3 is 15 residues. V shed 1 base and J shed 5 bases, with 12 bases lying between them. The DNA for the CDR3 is TGTGCCAGCTCACCACAGACCGGGGCGGATCAGCCCCAGCATTTT. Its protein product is CASSPQTGADQPQHF.

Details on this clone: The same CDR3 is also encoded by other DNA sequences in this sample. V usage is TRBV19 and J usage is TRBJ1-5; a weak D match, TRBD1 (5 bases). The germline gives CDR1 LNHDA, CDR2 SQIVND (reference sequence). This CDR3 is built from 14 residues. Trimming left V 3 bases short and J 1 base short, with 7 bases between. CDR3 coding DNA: TGTGCCAGTAGTATCCGGGACAGCAATCAGCCCCAGCATTTT. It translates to CASSIRDSNQPQHF.